The entry below gives a single T cell receptor (beta chain) sequence along with its context. Its antigen is not identified. The sample comes from a study of lymphopenia after photon versus proton radiotherapy. Sequencing was performed with immunoSEQ multiplex PCR; in TCRdb, only in-frame clones are kept and a portion is missing. Of 150,000 to 200,000 clones in the sample, roughly nine tenths were seen once. The CDR3 has 15 residues. The germline CDR1 and CDR2 sequences are GTSNPN and SVGIG (reference sequence). The V segment lost 4 bases and the J segment 2 bases; nucleotides outside the gene matches: 2. Study-level findings and limits: Post-nadir diversity loss with photons came from oligoclonal expansion, particularly CD8+ Temra cells. Only patients who died were analyzed for survival; proton advantage is unproven. Larger post-nadir TCR diversity loss correlated inversely with survival in deceased patients. Proton therapy kept repertoires fairly stable, unlike photons, which gained effector/memory cells.

The chain uses TRBV30 and TRBJ2-2; 12 nucleotides align to TRBD2. Sequenced here: peripheral blood, sampled from a patient treated with photon-based radiotherapy. The receptor comes from a man aged 45-65 years with gastric cancer. The CDR3 DNA sequence: TGTGCCTGGACTAGCGGGAGGGGTAACACCGGGGAGCTGTTTTTT. Protein: CAWTSGRGNTGELFF.